This T cell receptor (beta chain) appears in the sequencing data of a study of identical twins. Overall study results and limits: Insertions were fewer in abundant cord blood beta clonotypes, whereas memory repertoires showed none of this pattern.

In TCRdb, the 5' RACE reads were re-called with MiXCR into one record per CDR3 protein. The profile shows 500,000 to 550,000 distinct CDR3 sequences, around 22% of them singletons. This CDR3 is 15 amino acids long. The germline gives CDR1 SGHNT, CDR2 YENEEA. V shed 8 bases and J shed 2 bases, with 15 bases lying between them. On this clonotype itself: Its antigen remains unknown.

A further study also used this sample, focusing on yellow fever vaccine responses in identical twins.

The sequence came from a woman in her late teens or twenties in good health. What was sequenced was CD4+ T cells sorted from blood. This rearrangement joins TRBV11-3 to TRBJ2-2; either TRBD1 or TRBD2 may supply D (5 bases each). The CDR3 DNA reads TGTGCCAGCGAACCGGGACCTACAAACACCGGGGAGCTGTTTTTT. It codes for CASEPGPTNTGELFF.